This TCR beta chain was identified during a study of shared clonotypes between healthy human individuals. In the naive CD8 group, cells lacked CD45RO and were positively selected for CCR7, so terminally differentiated effector memory CD45RA+ cells were left out. This clone has only one observation. The antigen remains unidentified. Germline lookup yields CDR1 MDHEN and CDR2 SYDVKM. CDR3 length: 16 amino acids. The V and J ends lost 6 bases and 0 bases, in that order; junction bases with no gene match: 8. The protocol was immunoSEQ multiplex PCR, while the TCRdb copy is restricted to in-frame clones and leaves out a portion. The top ten clones hold 0.3% of a sample with about 580,000 clones, roughly 98% of them seen once. Whole-study findings and limits: It was anticipated that sequencing depth would influence how many clonotypes donors shared. Roughly 5% of naive CD4 clonotypes were common to a few donors.

This TCR came from a man aged 25-40 years in good health. Specimen: naive CD8+ T cells sorted from blood. The V and J genes are TRBV28 and TRBJ2-1; 7 nucleotides agree with TRBD1. The CDR3 loop is CASSPRGSSSYNEQFF. CDR3 bases: TGTGCCAGCAGCCCCAGGGGGTCGAGCTCCTACAATGAGCAGTTCTTC.